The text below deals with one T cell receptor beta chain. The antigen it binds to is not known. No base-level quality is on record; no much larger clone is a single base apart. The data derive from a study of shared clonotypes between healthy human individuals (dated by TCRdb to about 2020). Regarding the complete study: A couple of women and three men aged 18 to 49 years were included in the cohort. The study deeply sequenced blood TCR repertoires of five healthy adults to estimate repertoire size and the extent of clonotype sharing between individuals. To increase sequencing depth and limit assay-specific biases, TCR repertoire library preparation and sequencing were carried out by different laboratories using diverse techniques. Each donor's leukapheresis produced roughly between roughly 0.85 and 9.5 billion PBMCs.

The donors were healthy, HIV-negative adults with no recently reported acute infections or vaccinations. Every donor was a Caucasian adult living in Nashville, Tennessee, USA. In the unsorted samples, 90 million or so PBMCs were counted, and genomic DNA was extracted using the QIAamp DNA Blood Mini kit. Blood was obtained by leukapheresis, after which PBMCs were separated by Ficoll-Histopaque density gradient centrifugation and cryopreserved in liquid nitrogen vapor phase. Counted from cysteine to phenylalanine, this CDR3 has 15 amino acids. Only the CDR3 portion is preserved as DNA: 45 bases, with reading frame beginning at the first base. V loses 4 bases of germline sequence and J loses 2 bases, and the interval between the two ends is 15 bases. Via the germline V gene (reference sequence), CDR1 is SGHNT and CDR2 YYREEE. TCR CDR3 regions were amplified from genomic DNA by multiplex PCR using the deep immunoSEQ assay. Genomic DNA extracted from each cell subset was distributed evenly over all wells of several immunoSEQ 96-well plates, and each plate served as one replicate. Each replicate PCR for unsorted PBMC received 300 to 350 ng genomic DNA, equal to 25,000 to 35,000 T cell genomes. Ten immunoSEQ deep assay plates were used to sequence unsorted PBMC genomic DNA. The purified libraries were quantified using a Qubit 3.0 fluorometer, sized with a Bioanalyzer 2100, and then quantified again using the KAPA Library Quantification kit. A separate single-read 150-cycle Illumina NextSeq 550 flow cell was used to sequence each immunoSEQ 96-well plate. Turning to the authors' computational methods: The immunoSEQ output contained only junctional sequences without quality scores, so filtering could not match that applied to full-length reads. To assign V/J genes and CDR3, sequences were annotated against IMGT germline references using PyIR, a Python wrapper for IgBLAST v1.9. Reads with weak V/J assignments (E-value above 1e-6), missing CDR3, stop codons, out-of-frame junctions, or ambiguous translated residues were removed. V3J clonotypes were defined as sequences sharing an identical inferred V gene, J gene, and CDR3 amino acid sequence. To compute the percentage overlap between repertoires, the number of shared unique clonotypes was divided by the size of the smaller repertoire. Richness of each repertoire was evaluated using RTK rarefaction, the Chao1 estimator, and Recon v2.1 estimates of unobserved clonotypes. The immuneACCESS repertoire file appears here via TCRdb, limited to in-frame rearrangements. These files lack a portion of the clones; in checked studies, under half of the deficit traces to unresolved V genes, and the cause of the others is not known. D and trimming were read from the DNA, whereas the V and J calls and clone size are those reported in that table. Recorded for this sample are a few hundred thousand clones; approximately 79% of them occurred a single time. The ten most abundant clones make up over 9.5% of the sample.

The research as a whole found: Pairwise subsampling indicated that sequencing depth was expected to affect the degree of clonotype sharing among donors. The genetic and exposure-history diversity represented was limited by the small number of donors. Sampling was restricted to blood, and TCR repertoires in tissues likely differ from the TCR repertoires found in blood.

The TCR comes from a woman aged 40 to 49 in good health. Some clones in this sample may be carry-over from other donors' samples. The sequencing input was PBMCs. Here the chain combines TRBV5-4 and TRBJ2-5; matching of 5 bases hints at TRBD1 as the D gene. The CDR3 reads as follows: CASSPPTGYQETQYF. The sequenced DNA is TGTGCCAGCAGCCCGCCCACAGGATATCAAGAGACCCAGTACTTC.